Shown below are 20 T cell receptor beta chains from a single sample sequenced in a study of blood T cell repertoires in COVID-19. The protocol was immunoSEQ multiplex PCR, while the TCRdb copy is restricted to in-frame clones and leaves out a portion. The data contain 65,000 to 95,000 clones, 70% to 85% of them singletons. The sample consisted of peripheral blood. The receptors derive from a woman aged 50 to 60 with acute or convalescent COVID-19.

The rearrangement uses TRBV6-5 and TRBJ1-5; D may be TRBD1 (5 bases). There are 14 residues in the CDR3. Germline lookup yields CDR1 MNHEY and CDR2 SVGAGI. The ends were cut back, 7 bases at V and 2 bases at J, with 12 bases in the middle. The CDR3 sequence is CASKIGGGNQPQHF. CDR3 nucleotide sequence: TGTGCCAGCAAGATAGGAGGGGGCAATCAGCCCCAGCATTTT.

Regarding this clone: This specimen includes other DNA sequences encoding the same CDR3. The chain combines TRBV7-6 with TRBJ2-1, with 8 bases lining up with TRBD2. Germline lookup yields CDR1 SGHVS and CDR2 FNYEAQ. The junction had 3 bases not matched to a gene; V was cut back by 1 base and J by 1 base. The CDR3 is 16 amino acids. CDR3: CASSLGTGGSYNEQFF. The CDR3 nucleotides read TGTGCCAGCAGCTTAGGGACGGGAGGGTCCTACAATGAGCAGTTCTTC.

The chain couples TRBV5-4 to TRBJ2-4, with 10 positions matching TRBD1. This CDR3 has 15 amino acids. The V segment lost 0 bases and the J segment 4 bases; nucleotides outside the gene matches: 1. CDR1 is SGHNT and CDR2 is YYREEE in the germline V gene (reference sequence). Here the CDR3 reads CASSLGTGGKNIQYF. CDR3 nucleotides: TGTGCCAGCAGCTTGGGGACAGGGGGTAAAAACATTCAGTACTTC.

The chain recombines TRBV9 with TRBJ2-2, with D tentatively TRBD2 (5 bases). V lost 0 bases and J 5 bases, leaving 11 bases between the germline ends. This CDR3 has 15 amino acids. Germline CDR1 SGDLS, CDR2 YYNGEE. The CDR3 region is CASSVAVSGTGELFF. CDR3 nucleotide sequence: TGTGCCAGCAGCGTAGCCGTAAGCGGAACCGGGGAGCTGTTTTTT.

The chain has TRBV7-2 and TRBJ1-2; 8 bases match TRBD1. V trimming: 2 bases; J trimming: 4 bases; junction bases outside the gene matches: 18. This CDR3 contains 19 residues. CDR1 SGHTA and CDR2 FQGNSA come from the germline V gene. Here the CDR3 DNA reads TGTGCCAGCAGCTTACGGACAGGGTTGGGGCTTGGACGTTCCTATGGCTACACCTTC. This sequence encodes CASSLRTGLGLGRSYGYTF.

The chain links TRBV5-5 to TRBJ1-1; 7 bases match TRBD1. The CDR3 sequence is 14 residues long. Germline V gene data show CDR1 as SGHKS and CDR2 as YYEKEE (reference sequence). V lost 4 bases to trimming and J lost 3 bases; unmatched junction nucleotides: 6. The CDR3 DNA reads as TGTGCCAGCAGCGTGTACACAGGGGACACTGAAGCTTTCTTT. Its protein is CASSVYTGDTEAFF.

V gene TRBV29-1 combines with J gene TRBJ2-2; 9 bases are shared with TRBD1. With 4 bases clipped from V and 3 bases from J, the junction kept 6 bases outside the gene matches. The CDR3 extends over 15 amino acids. Germline CDR1 SQVTM, CDR2 ANQGSEA. The CDR3 nucleotides are TGCAGCGTTGCCTCCGGGACAGGGTACACCGGGGAGCTGTTTTTT. Its protein product is CSVASGTGYTGELFF.

V and J are TRBV2 and TRBJ2-1; D is perhaps TRBD2 (5 bases). The CDR3 length is 16 residues. Trimming removed 5 bases at V and 4 bases at J, with 18 bases between. Germline V gene data show CDR1 as SNHLY and CDR2 as FYNNEI. The CDR3 DNA sequence: TGTGCCAGCAGTAAGTCGTGGGGAGTCCTTTACAATGAGCAGTTCTTC. Translating gives CASSKSWGVLYNEQFF.

The V gene is TRBV7-8, the J gene TRBJ1-1, with D tentatively TRBD1 (6 bases). CDR1 is SGHVS and CDR2 is FQNEAQ in the germline V gene. V lost 4 bases and J 1 base, leaving 13 bases between the germline ends. CDR3 length equals 15 residues. The CDR3 bases are TGTGCCAGCAGCTCGCAGGGACAAGCGAACACTGAAGCTTTCTTT. Protein: CASSSQGQANTEAFF. The full variable domain, with the rest looked up from reference TRBV7-8 and TRBJ1-1, is GAGVSQSPRYKVAKRGQDVALRCDPISGHVSLFWYQQALGQGPEFLTYFQNEAQLDKSGLPSDRFFAERPEGSVSTLKIQRTQQEDSAVYLCASSSQGQANTEAFFGQGTRLTVV.

CDR3: CASSRGPYNEQFF. CDR3 DNA: TGTGCCAGTAGCAGGGGGCCCTACAATGAGCAGTTCTTC. The chain joins TRBV19 to TRBJ2-1; 8 nucleotides line up with TRBD1. J gave up 2 bases and V 6 bases, and 0 bases lay outside the gene matches. The CDR3 runs to 13 residues. Germline CDR1 LNHDA, CDR2 SQIVND (reference sequence). The variable domain in full, completed from reference TRBV19 and TRBJ2-1, reads DGGITQSPKYLFRKEGQNVTLSCEQNLNHDAMYWYRQDPGQGLRLIYYSQIVNDFQKGDIAEGYSVSREKKESFPLTVTSAQKNPTAFYLCASSRGPYNEQFFGPGTRLTVL.

J is TRBJ2-5 and V is TRBV4-3; 8 bases line up with TRBD2. The CDR3 consists of 15 residues. Germline values: CDR1 LGHNA, CDR2 YSLEER. The V segment lost 0 bases and the J segment 5 bases; nucleotides outside the gene matches: 5. The CDR3 nucleotides read TGCGCCAGCAGCCAAGATTCGGGAGGGAAGGAGACCCAGTACTTC. Translated: CASSQDSGGKETQYF.

The chain carries TRBV19 and TRBJ2-4, with a tentative D call TRBD2 (6 bases). There are 14 residues in the CDR3. Germline V gene lookup returns CDR1 LNHDA and CDR2 SQIVND (reference sequence). The V end lost 4 bases, the J end lost 7 bases, and 14 bases lay between the germline ends. CDR3 amino acids: CASSNIGGGNIQYF. The CDR3 coding sequence is TGTGCCAGTAGTAACATCGGGGGTGGGAACATTCAGTACTTC.

The genes are TRBV5-4 and TRBJ1-1; D gene unclear. In germline, CDR1 is SGHNT, CDR2 YYREEE (reference sequence). The V gene lost 0 bases and the J gene lost 5 bases, with 5 bases spanning the gap. The CDR3 totals 12 residues. The CDR3 loop reads CASSLGRTEAFF. CDR3 coding DNA: TGTGCCAGCAGCTTGGGGCGGACTGAAGCTTTCTTT.

The V call is TRBV30, the J call TRBJ2-7, with TRBD1 matching 10 bases. Germline V gene data show CDR1 as GTSNPN and CDR2 as SVGIG (reference sequence). With 2 bases clipped from V and 3 bases from J, the junction kept 4 bases outside the gene matches. This CDR3 contains 14 residues. The DNA for the CDR3 is TGTGCCTGGAGTTTTGGACAGGGGGGCTACGAGCAGTACTTC. Residues: CAWSFGQGGYEQYF.

The V gene is TRBV5-1, the J gene TRBJ2-1; 10 nucleotides agree with TRBD2. From germline, CDR1 is SGHRS and CDR2 YFSETQ. This CDR3 region has 15 residues. J lost 6 bases, V lost 0 bases, and 3 bases had no gene match. CDR3 residues: CASSLEASGGNEQFF. CDR3 coding DNA: TGCGCCAGCAGCTTGGAGGCTAGCGGGGGCAATGAGCAGTTCTTC.

The chain combines TRBV9 with TRBJ1-2; 9 nucleotides match TRBD1. CDR1 and CDR2 from the germline V gene are SGDLS and YYNGEE. Trimming cost V 7 bases and J 4 bases; bases outside gene matches: 20. This CDR3 spans 18 amino acids. The CDR3 spells CASSGTGTRNKTTYGYTF. DNA for the CDR3: TGTGCCAGCTCGGGGACAGGGACAAGAAACAAGACCACCTATGGCTACACCTTC.

This rearrangement joins TRBV6-5 to TRBJ1-2; 9 bases map to TRBD1. Germline CDR1 and CDR2: MNHEY and SVGAGI. The CDR3 is 14 amino acids. The junction had 7 bases not matched to a gene; V was cut back by 6 bases and J by 5 bases. CDR3 protein: CASSSGTGRYGYTF. The CDR3 coding sequence is TGTGCCAGCAGCTCCGGGACAGGGAGGTATGGCTACACCTTC.

The rearrangement joins TRBV5-1 to TRBJ1-2; TRBD1 is a possible D gene (5 bases). The CDR3 extends over 13 amino acids. Trimming stripped 0 bases from V and 8 bases from J, with 11 bases between. From germline, CDR1 is SGHRS and CDR2 YFSETQ. The CDR3 bases are TGCGCCAGCAGCTTGGCCCAGGGTCAAGGCTACACCTTC. The encoded protein is CASSLAQGQGYTF.

The V gene is TRBV19, the J gene TRBJ1-1; 7 bases line up with TRBD1. CDR1 is LNHDA and CDR2 is SQIVND in the germline V gene (reference sequence). With 7 bases clipped from V and 0 bases from J, the junction kept 14 bases outside the gene matches. The CDR3 sequence is 17 residues long. Written as DNA, the CDR3 is TGTGCCAGTAAGAACAGGGGTAAAGGGGGGCTGAACACTGAAGCTTTCTTT. It is translated as CASKNRGKGGLNTEAFF.

V gene TRBV24-1 combines with J gene TRBJ2-2, with 9 bases identical to TRBD1. V dropped 4 bases and J dropped 0; count of bases not matched to a gene: 5. The CDR3 consists of 17 residues. Germline V lookup: CDR1 KGHDR, CDR2 SFDVKD. The CDR3 sequence: CATSDPQGAPNTGELFF. CDR3 bases: TGTGCCACCAGTGACCCACAGGGGGCGCCGAACACCGGGGAGCTGTTTTTT.